This T cell receptor beta chain was sequenced during a study of monozygotic twins with inflammatory bowel disease. The draw for each donor consisted of a single 2.5 ml blood sample. Each UMI harboured a 6-nucleotide sample barcode and was appended via template switching. TCRdb re-called the 5' RACE reads and catalogs CDR3 proteins one per entry, DNA excluded. This sample's table reports more than 95,000 distinct CDR3 sequences. General observations from the study: Patient repertoire variability may have increased through differing immunosuppressive treatments.

The CDR3 covers 16 residues. Germline-derived CDR1 and CDR2 are SGHTA and FQGNSA. Comment on this clonotype: Its matching antigen is unknown.

The sequence was obtained from a human donor with ulcerative colitis or Crohn's disease, or a healthy co-twin of an affected twin (not recorded which). V is TRBV7-2 and J is TRBJ1-1. The sequenced sample was blood. The CDR3 sequence: CASNSGGWVINTEAFF.